This T cell receptor beta chain was profiled in a study of cytomegalovirus exposure and HLA in healthy donors. Study-level information: Among the approximately 400 donors who were genotyped, about 79% fell in the genetic ancestry cluster that is associated with self-reported Caucasian donors.

The PCR ran on 60 Vbeta and 13 Jbeta primers. Libraries were prepared by immunoSEQ multiplex PCR; TCRdb keeps only in-frame clonotypes and omits some of them. This sample's clone table lists about 130,000 clones. V gave up 3 bases and J gave up 1 base, with 21 bases separating them. CDR1 and CDR2 (germline): KGHSH, LQKENI. This CDR3 has 18 residues. The chain joins TRBV18 to TRBJ1-1, with D hard to call. Specimen: PBMCs. The TCR originated in a woman aged 60-75 years in good health and CMV-seronegative. The CDR3 is CASSPTGESWGTNTEAFF. In DNA form, the CDR3 reads TGTGCCAGCTCACCGACGGGAGAGAGTTGGGGTACGAACACTGAAGCTTTCTTT.